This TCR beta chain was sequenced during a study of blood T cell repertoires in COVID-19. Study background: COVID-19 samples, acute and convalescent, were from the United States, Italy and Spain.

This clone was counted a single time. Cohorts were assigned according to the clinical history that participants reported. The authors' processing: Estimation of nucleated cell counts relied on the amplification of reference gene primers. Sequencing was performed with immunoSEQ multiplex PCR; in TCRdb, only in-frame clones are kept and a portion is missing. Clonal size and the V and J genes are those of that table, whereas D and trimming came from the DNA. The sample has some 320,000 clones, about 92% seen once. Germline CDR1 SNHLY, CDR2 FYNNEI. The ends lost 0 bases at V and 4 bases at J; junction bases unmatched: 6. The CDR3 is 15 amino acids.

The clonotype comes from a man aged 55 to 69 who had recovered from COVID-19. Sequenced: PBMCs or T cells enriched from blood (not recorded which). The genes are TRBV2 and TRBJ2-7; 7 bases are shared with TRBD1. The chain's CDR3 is CASSEAGTASYEQYF. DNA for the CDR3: TGTGCCAGCAGTGAAGCCGGGACAGCTTCATACGAGCAGTACTTC.